This is a list of T cell receptor beta chains from one sample in a study of blood T cell repertoires in COVID-19. Using immunoSEQ multiplex PCR, the repertoire was profiled, and TCRdb retains in-frame clones only, with some absent. Of roughly 180,000 clones detected, over 80% appear once; the ten largest clones hold approximately 5.4%. The sample taken for sequencing was peripheral blood. These receptors all come from a woman aged 30 to 39 with acute or convalescent COVID-19. The CDR3 runs from the conserved cysteine through the conserved F or W. Fields, in order: J gene, D gene, V gene, clone size, CDR3 DNA, CDR3 protein. D genes are given only for firm matches. Where a row states a size, it is once, few, many or the class of an expanded clone; other rows omit it.

J: TRBJ2-5
D: NA
V: TRBV5-4
size: few
DNA: TGTGCCAGCAGCTTGGGACGCGGGTCCCACCAAGAGACCCAGTACTTC
CDR3: CASSLGRGSHQETQYF

J: TRBJ2-7
D: NA
V: TRBV5-1
size: NA
DNA: TGCGCCAGCAGCTCAAAGTCCGGGTCTTACGAGCAGTACTTC
CDR3: CASSSKSGSYEQYF

J: TRBJ2-2
D: TRBD2
V: TRBV27
size: few
DNA: TGTGCCAGCAGTTTAAGCGGGAGTCGAACCCGTAGGGGGGAGCTGTTTTTT
CDR3: CASSLSGSRTRRGELFF

J: TRBJ2-2
D: TRBD1
V: TRBV9
size: NA
DNA: TGTGCCAGCAGCACCCCCCGACAGGGGGCCGGGGAGCTGTTTTTT
CDR3: CASSTPRQGAGELFF

J: TRBJ1-6
D: NA
V: TRBV6-1
size: NA
DNA: TGTGCCACTATACCGGGTTTTAATTCACCCCTCCACTTT
CDR3: CATIPGFNSPLHF

J: TRBJ2-5
D: TRBD1
V: TRBV7-2
size: few
DNA: TGTGCCAGCAGCTTGGACAGGCCGGCCCCCCAAGAGACCCAGTACTTC
CDR3: CASSLDRPAPQETQYF

J: TRBJ2-5
D: NA
V: TRBV4-1
size: NA
DNA: TGCGCCAGCAGCCAGGACCCGACAGGCAGGGAGACCCAGTACTTC
CDR3: CASSQDPTGRETQYF

J: TRBJ2-3
D: NA
V: TRBV5-4
size: NA
DNA: TGTGCCAGCAGCTTGGGACATAGACCCACAGATACGCAGTATTTT
CDR3: CASSLGHRPTDTQYF

J: TRBJ2-1
D: TRBD1
V: TRBV28
size: NA
DNA: TGTGCCAGCAGTCCCCAGGGGGCGATGAACAATGAGCAGTTCTTC
CDR3: CASSPQGAMNNEQFF

J: TRBJ1-2
D: TRBD1
V: TRBV15
size: NA
DNA: TGTGCCACCAGCAGAGAGGTCGGGACAGTCGATGGCTACACCTTC
CDR3: CATSREVGTVDGYTF

J: TRBJ2-7
D: NA
V: TRBV28
size: NA
DNA: TGTGCCAGCAGTTTATGGGGACAACTCGAGCAGTACTTC
CDR3: CASSLWGQLEQYF

J: TRBJ2-1
D: NA
V: TRBV19
size: NA
DNA: TGTGCCAGTAGTATGGGGGCGTCCTACAATGAGCAGTTCTTC
CDR3: CASSMGASYNEQFF

J: TRBJ2-1
D: NA
V: TRBV3-1/TRBV3-2
size: NA
DNA: TGTGCCAGCAGCCTATCGGGGGTCCCTTCTTCTCAGTTCTTC
CDR3: CASSLSGVPSSQFF

J: TRBJ2-7
D: TRBD2
V: TRBV7-2
size: NA
DNA: TGTGCCAGCAGCTTAGAACTAGCGGACTCCTACGAGCAGTACTTC
CDR3: CASSLELADSYEQYF

J: TRBJ1-6
D: NA
V: TRBV6-5
size: NA
DNA: TGTGCCAGTTCTCCGGGGTTCGGTTCACCCCTCCACTTT
CDR3: CASSPGFGSPLHF